Following are 14 T cell receptor beta chains from one sample sequenced in a study of T cell repertoires in cytomegalovirus infection. The antigens for these receptors are not known. TCRdb fed the reads into MiXCR, producing one record per CDR3 protein. The sample contains just under 500,000 distinct CDR3 sequences, 30% to 40% of which appear only once. The specimen comprised cultured PBMCs, sampled from culture after CMV antigen stimulation. The source of these receptors is a human donor in good health (CMV status not recorded). Some clones in this sample may be carry-over from other donors' samples.

This rearrangement joins TRBV7-6 to TRBJ2-7; 10 positions agree with TRBD1. Per germline, CDR1 SGHVS and CDR2 FNYEAQ. Germline trimming cut 4 bases from V and 7 bases from J; bases unmatched to any gene: 13. This CDR3 comprises 16 residues. As DNA, the CDR3 is TGTGCCAGCAGCTCAAGACAGGGGGCTACTAGCGGAGAGCAGTACGTC. Amino acids: CASSSRQGATSGEQYV.

This clonotype was detected a few times. The gene calls are TRBV19 and TRBJ2-1; 10 bases fit TRBD2. Trimming took 5 bases from V and 6 from J; bases not matched to a gene: 16. Germline-derived CDR1 and CDR2 are LNHDA and SQIVND (reference sequence). The CDR3 runs to 18 residues. The CDR3 loop reads CASSSRGSGRAIGNEQFF. The CDR3, as DNA: TGTGCCAGTAGTTCCCGGGGGAGCGGGAGGGCCATTGGCAATGAGCAGTTCTTC.

CDR3 DNA sequence: TGTGCCAGCAGCTTAGTAGGGACAGGGGTTGAGACCCAGTACTTC. Translated: CASSLVGTGVETQYF. The V gene is TRBV7-2, the J gene TRBJ2-5, with 10 nucleotides matching TRBD1. V lost 1 base to trimming and J lost 5 bases; unmatched junction nucleotides: 4. The CDR3 runs 15 residues. Germline lookup yields CDR1 SGHTA and CDR2 FQGNSA.

The sample holds a few counts of this clonotype. The chain joins TRBV19 to TRBJ1-1; unclear D gene. The CDR3 totals 15 residues. V shed 6 bases and J shed 3 bases, with 17 bases lying between them. Germline V gives CDR1 LNHDA, CDR2 SQIVND (reference sequence). Here the CDR3 reads CASSQTPSGYTEAFF. The CDR3 DNA reads as TGTGCCAGTAGCCAAACTCCCTCGGGGTACACTGAAGCTTTCTTT.

The chain couples TRBV7-2 to TRBJ2-3; TRBD2 agrees at 7 bases. The CDR3 covers 15 residues. Per the germline V gene, CDR1 is SGHTA and CDR2 is FQGNSA. V was clipped by 4 bases and J by 2 bases; unmatched bases: 6. The DNA for the CDR3 is TGTGCCAGCAGCTCGTTAGCGGGCACCACAGATACGCAGTATTTT. Protein sequence: CASSSLAGTTDTQYF.

The sample holds a few counts of this clonotype. V usage is TRBV6-2 or TRBV6-3 and J usage is TRBJ2-7; 7 bases agree with TRBD1. Germline CDR1 is MNHEY and CDR2 is SVGEGT. The junction had 5 bases not matched to a gene; V was cut back by 6 bases and J by 3 bases. The CDR3 is 13 amino acids. CDR3: CASRPGQSYEQYV. CDR3 coding DNA: TGTGCCAGCAGACCGGGACAGAGCTACGAGCAGTACGTC.

The sample holds many counts of this clonotype. V and J are TRBV7-2 and TRBJ2-5; D might be TRBD2 (5 bases). Germline CDR1 is SGHTA and CDR2 is FQGNSA. The V and J ends lost 4 bases and 1 base respectively, with 10 bases between them. There are 14 residues in the CDR3. CDR3 DNA: TGTGCCAGCAGCTCTAGACTATCCCAAGAGACCCAGTACTTC. This gives the protein CASSSRLSQETQYF.

The chain combines TRBV7-2 with TRBJ2-1; possibly TRBD1 or TRBD2 for D (5 bases each). CDR1 SGHTA and CDR2 FQGNSA come from the germline V gene. The germline V and J ends were trimmed by 5 bases and 4 bases, with 12 bases remaining between them. CDR3 length equals 14 residues. The CDR3 coding sequence is TGTGCCAGCAGCAACCGGGACGGTTACAATGAGCAGTTCTTC. This gives the protein CASSNRDGYNEQFF.

This clonotype was counted at least ten times. This rearrangement joins TRBV7-2 to TRBJ2-5, with D tentatively TRBD1 (6 bases). The CDR3 covers 15 residues. The V gene lost 1 base and the J gene lost 3 bases, with 12 bases spanning the gap. Germline CDR1 is SGHTA and CDR2 is FQGNSA. This CDR3 is CASSLVVGAEETQYF. The CDR3 DNA reads TGTGCCAGCAGCTTAGTAGTGGGGGCGGAAGAGACCCAGTACTTC.

Many counts were recorded for this clonotype. The chain joins TRBV7-6 to TRBJ2-2; weak D call: TRBD2 (6 bases). Per the germline V gene, CDR1 is SGHVS and CDR2 is FNYEAQ. The CDR3 loop spans 15 amino acids. V gave up 1 base and J gave up 7 bases, with 13 bases separating them. For the CDR3, the DNA is TGTGCCAGCAGCTTAGAATATAGCGGAGGCGGGGAGCTGTTTTTT. Amino acids: CASSLEYSGGGELFF.

This clonotype has more than one count but fewer than ten. This chain uses TRBV12-3 or TRBV12-4 with TRBJ2-1; tentatively, D is TRBD1 (6 bases). There are 16 residues in the CDR3. The V gene lost 3 bases and the J gene lost 7 bases, with 19 bases spanning the gap. CDR3 in DNA: TGTGCCAGCAGTTTGACCGTCGGCAGGGGAAGGAATGAGCAGTTCTTC. This sequence encodes CASSLTVGRGRNEQFF.

J is TRBJ1-1 and V is TRBV6-2 or TRBV6-3; D may be TRBD1 (6 bases). This CDR3 is 16 amino acids long. Between the trimmed V and J ends, which lost 6 bases and 1 base, there was a span of 18 bases. Germline loops: CDR1 MNHEY, CDR2 SVGEGT. The CDR3 sequence is CASRRGTPRPNTEAFF. Written as DNA, the CDR3 is TGTGCCAGCAGAAGAGGGACACCTAGACCGAACACTGAAGCTTTCTTT.

The chain employs TRBV20-1 and TRBJ2-6, with D hard to call. The CDR3 totals 15 residues. Germline CDR1 reads DFQATT; CDR2 reads SNEGSKA (reference sequence). V lost 3 bases and J lost 0, with 9 bases in between. CDR3 amino acids: CSASREGSGANVLTF. For the CDR3, the DNA is TGCAGTGCTAGCCGCGAAGGCTCTGGGGCCAACGTCCTGACTTTC.

In its sample, this clonotype was seen a few times. The chain combines TRBV11-2 with TRBJ2-1; 7 bases match TRBD2. Germline V gene sequence: CDR1 SGHAT, CDR2 FQNNGV. V lost 3 bases to trimming and J lost 8 bases; unmatched junction nucleotides: 19. The CDR3 is 18 amino acids. CDR3 bases: TGTGCCAGCAGCTTTGGAAGACTGCTAGCGGCTTTAGGCGATGAGCAGTTCTTC. As protein: CASSFGRLLAALGDEQFF.